This T cell receptor beta chain was sequenced for a study of neurological immune-mediated disorders. Each CDR3 protein is one row after TCRdb ran MiXCR on the 5' RACE reads. The table lists approximately 66,000 distinct CDR3 sequences, around 3.7% of them singletons, with more than 3% in the top ten. After removal of 3 bases from V and 3 bases from J, the junction contained 5 bases not matched to a gene. This CDR3 has 16 amino acids. CDR1 and CDR2 (germline): SGHRS, YFSETQ. This clonotype occurred a few times. The material sequenced was PBMCs. The TCR sequence derives from a man aged 40-55 years with multiple sclerosis. This chain links TRBV5-1 with TRBJ2-2; 10 nucleotides line up with TRBD1. The CDR3 is CASSSWDRGYTGELFF. The DNA for the CDR3 is TGCGCCAGCAGCTCGTGGGACAGGGGATACACCGGGGAGCTGTTTTTT. Filled out from reference TRBV5-1 and TRBJ2-2, the complete variable domain reads KAGVTQTPRYLIKTRGQQVTLSCSPISGHRSVSWYQQTPGQGLQFLFEYFSETQRNKGNFPGRFSGRQFSNSRSEMNVSTLELGDSALYLCASSSWDRGYTGELFFGEGSRLTVL.